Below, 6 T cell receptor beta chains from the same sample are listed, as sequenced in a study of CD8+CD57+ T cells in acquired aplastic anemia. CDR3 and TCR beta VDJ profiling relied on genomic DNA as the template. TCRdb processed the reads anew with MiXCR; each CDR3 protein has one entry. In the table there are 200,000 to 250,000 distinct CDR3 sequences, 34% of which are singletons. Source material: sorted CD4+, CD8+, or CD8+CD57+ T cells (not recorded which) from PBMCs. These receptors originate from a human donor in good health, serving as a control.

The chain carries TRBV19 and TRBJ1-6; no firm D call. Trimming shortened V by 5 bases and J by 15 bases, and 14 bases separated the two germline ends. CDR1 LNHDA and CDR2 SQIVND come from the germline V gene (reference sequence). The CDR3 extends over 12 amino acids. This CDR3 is CASSPQTGNLHF. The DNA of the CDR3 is TGTGCCAGTAGTCCTCAGACCGGCAACCTCCACTTT.

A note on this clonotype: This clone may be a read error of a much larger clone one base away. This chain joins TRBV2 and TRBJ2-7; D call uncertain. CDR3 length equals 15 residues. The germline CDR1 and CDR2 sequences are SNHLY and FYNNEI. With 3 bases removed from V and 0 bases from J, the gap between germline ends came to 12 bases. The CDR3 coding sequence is TGTGCCAGCAGTGAGTGGTTTAGGACCTCCTACGAGCAGTACTTC. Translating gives CASSEWFRTSYEQYF.

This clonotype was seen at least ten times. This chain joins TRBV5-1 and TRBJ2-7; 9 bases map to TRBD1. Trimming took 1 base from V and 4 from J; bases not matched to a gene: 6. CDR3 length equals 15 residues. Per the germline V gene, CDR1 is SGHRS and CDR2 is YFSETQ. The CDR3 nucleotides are TGCGCCAGCAGCTTGATCCGGGACAGGGAATACGAGCAGTACTTC. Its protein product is CASSLIRDREYEQYF. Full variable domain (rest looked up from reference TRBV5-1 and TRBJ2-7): KAGVTQTPRYLIKTRGQQVTLSCSPISGHRSVSWYQQTPGQGLQFLFEYFSETQRNKGNFPGRFSGRQFSNSRSEMNVSTLELGDSALYLCASSLIRDREYEQYFGPGTRLTVT.

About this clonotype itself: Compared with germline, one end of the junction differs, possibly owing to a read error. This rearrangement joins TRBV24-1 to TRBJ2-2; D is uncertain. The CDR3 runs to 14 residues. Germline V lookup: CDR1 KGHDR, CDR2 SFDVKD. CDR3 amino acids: CASSPPSTTGELFF. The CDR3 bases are TGTGCCAGCAGTCCCCCTAGTACCACCGGGGAGCTGTTTTTT.

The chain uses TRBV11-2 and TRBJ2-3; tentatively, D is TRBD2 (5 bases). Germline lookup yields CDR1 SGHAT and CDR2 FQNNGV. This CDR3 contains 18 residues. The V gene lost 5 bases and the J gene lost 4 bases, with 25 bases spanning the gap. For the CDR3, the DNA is TGTGCCAGCAGCCCTGGACTGGCGTCACCTGCCATCTCAGATACGCAGTATTTT. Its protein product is CASSPGLASPAISDTQYF.

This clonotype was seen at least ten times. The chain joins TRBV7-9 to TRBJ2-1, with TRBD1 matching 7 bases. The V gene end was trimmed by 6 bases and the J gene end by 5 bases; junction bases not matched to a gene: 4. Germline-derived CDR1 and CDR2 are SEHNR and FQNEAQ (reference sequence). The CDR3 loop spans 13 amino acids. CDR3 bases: TGTGCCAGCAGACGCACAGGGGACAATGAGCAGTTCTTC. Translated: CASRRTGDNEQFF.